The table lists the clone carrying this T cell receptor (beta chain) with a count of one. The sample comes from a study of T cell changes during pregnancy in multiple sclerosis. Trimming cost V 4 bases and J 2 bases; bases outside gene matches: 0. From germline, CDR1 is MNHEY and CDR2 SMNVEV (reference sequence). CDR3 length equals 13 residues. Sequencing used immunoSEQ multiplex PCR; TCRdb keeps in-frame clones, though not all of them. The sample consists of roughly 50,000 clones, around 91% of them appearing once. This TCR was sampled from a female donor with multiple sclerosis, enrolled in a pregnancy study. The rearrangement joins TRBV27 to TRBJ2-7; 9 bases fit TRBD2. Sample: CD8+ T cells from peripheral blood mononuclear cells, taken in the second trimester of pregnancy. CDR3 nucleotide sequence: TGTGCCAGCAGTTCTAGCGGGGCCTACGAGCAGTACTTC. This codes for CASSSSGAYEQYF.